The 20 T cell receptor beta chains listed next were all sequenced from one sample in a study of T cell responses to AZD1222 COVID-19 vaccine. TCRdb keeps only in-frame clones here, not all; method: immunoSEQ multiplex PCR. The table lists about 120,000 clones, more than 85% of them singletons. The source was peripheral blood, collected on day 0 of AZD1222 vaccination. Receptors originate from an adult in good health.

The gene calls are TRBV10-1 and TRBJ2-7, with D possibly being TRBD1 or TRBD2 (6 bases each). Trimming removed 9 bases at V and 3 bases at J, with 12 bases between. The CDR3 is made up of 12 amino acids. Germline CDR1 is WNHNN and CDR2 is SYGVQD (reference sequence). The CDR3 bases are TGCGCCAGAGGGGGGCCTCACTACGAGCAGTACTTC. It yields the protein CARGGPHYEQYF.

The chain links TRBV28 to TRBJ2-4; no definite D call. V gave up 4 bases and J gave up 5 bases, with 9 bases separating them. This CDR3 has 13 residues. Germline V lookup: CDR1 MDHEN, CDR2 SYDVKM. The CDR3 sequence is CASSSRPQNIQYF. The CDR3, as DNA: TGTGCCAGCAGTTCGCGCCCACAAAACATTCAGTACTTC.

V and J are TRBV7-9 and TRBJ2-5, with a tentative D call TRBD1 (6 bases). CDR3 size: 14 residues. V shed 4 bases and J shed 4 bases, with 13 bases lying between them. Germline assignment: CDR1 SEHNR and CDR2 FQNEAQ (reference sequence). The CDR3 DNA sequence: TGTGCCAGCAGCTCGGGGACATACGGAGAGACCCAGTACTTC. This codes for CASSSGTYGETQYF.

The chain is built from TRBV11-3 and TRBJ2-2; D unresolved. In germline, CDR1 is SGHNT, CDR2 YENEEA. The length of the CDR3 is 13 residues. Trimming left V 4 bases short and J 9 bases short, with 12 bases between. CDR3 loop: CASSSPPTWELFF. The CDR3 nucleotides read TGTGCCAGCAGCTCCCCCCCCACTTGGGAGCTGTTTTTT.

This clone was detected a few times. The gene calls are TRBV5-5 and TRBJ1-3, with a weak D call TRBD1 (6 bases). CDR3 size: 15 residues. Trimming stripped 5 bases from V and 2 bases from J, with 14 bases between. Per germline, CDR1 SGHKS and CDR2 YYEKEE (reference sequence). The CDR3 protein is CASSLTGTTGNTIYF. CDR3 nucleotides: TGTGCCAGCAGTTTGACCGGGACAACTGGAAACACCATATATTTT.

The chain uses TRBV11-3 and TRBJ2-7; D gene ambiguous. Germline values: CDR1 SGHNT, CDR2 YENEEA. Trimming removed 2 bases from V and 6 bases from J, with 11 bases in between. The CDR3 is 13 amino acids. DNA for the CDR3: TGTGCCAGCAGCTTAACCAGGACGGGCGAGCAGTACTTC. The encoded protein is CASSLTRTGEQYF.

V and J are TRBV7-8 and TRBJ1-3; the D is unclear. CDR1 and CDR2 from the germline V gene are SGHVS and FQNEAQ. The germline V and J ends were trimmed by 6 bases and 0 bases, with 6 bases remaining between them. This CDR3 is 13 amino acids long. CDR3 residues: CASSWASGNTIYF. The CDR3 DNA reads as TGTGCCAGCAGTTGGGCCTCTGGAAACACCATATATTTT. The full variable domain, in which reference TRBV7-8 and TRBJ1-3 provide the parts outside the CDR3, is GAGVSQSPRYKVAKRGQDVALRCDPISGHVSLFWYQQALGQGPEFLTYFQNEAQLDKSGLPSDRFFAERPEGSVSTLKIQRTQQEDSAVYLCASSWASGNTIYFGEGSWLTVV.

The chain recombines TRBV2 with TRBJ2-1; TRBD2 matches at 8 bases. CDR3 length: 15 residues. The V and J ends lost 4 bases and 2 bases, in that order; junction bases with no gene match: 4. The germline gives CDR1 SNHLY, CDR2 FYNNEI. The DNA for the CDR3 is TGTGCCAGCAGTGGGGGGACTAGTCCCTACAATGAGCAGTTCTTC. Its protein product is CASSGGTSPYNEQFF.

V is TRBV7-2 and J is TRBJ1-4, with a tentative D call TRBD1 (6 bases). Trimming took 1 base from V and 8 from J, leaving 14 bases between them. This CDR3 is built from 15 residues. CDR1 SGHTA and CDR2 FQGNSA come from the germline V gene. Written as DNA, the CDR3 is TGTGCCAGCAGCTTAGTGGGGGGCGGGCGCGAAAAACTGTTTTTT. This codes for CASSLVGGGREKLFF.

This rearrangement joins TRBV19 to TRBJ1-5, with 12 bases lining up with TRBD1. The germline V gene has CDR1 LNHDA and CDR2 SQIVND (reference sequence). This CDR3 comprises 15 residues. After removal of 9 bases from V and 5 bases from J, the junction contained 8 bases not matched to a gene. The CDR3 loop reads CASHPGQGAHQPQHF. The CDR3 DNA is TGTGCCAGCCACCCGGGACAGGGGGCCCATCAGCCCCAGCATTTT.

V usage is TRBV19 and J usage is TRBJ2-3, with TRBD1 matching 7 bases. The CDR3 contains 15 residues. V was pared by 1 base and J by 4 bases, with 5 bases of the junction left unmatched. Germline V CDR1 and CDR2: LNHDA, SQIVND (reference sequence). This chain's CDR3 is CASSIGQRGPDTQYF. The CDR3 DNA follows: TGTGCCAGTAGTATAGGGCAGAGGGGGCCAGATACGCAGTATTTT.

V gene TRBV7-3 combines with J gene TRBJ2-7; tentatively, D is TRBD2 (6 bases). CDR3 size: 12 residues. Trimming removed 4 bases at V and 6 bases at J, with 10 bases between. In germline, CDR1 is SGHTA, CDR2 FQGTGA. The CDR3 DNA sequence: TGTGCCAGCAGCTCCAAGGGAGGCGAGCAGTACTTC. Its protein is CASSSKGGEQYF.

The gene calls are TRBV18 and TRBJ1-5; 7 bases line up with TRBD1. Germline CDR1 and CDR2: KGHSH and LQKENI. Trimming at V came to 4 bases and at J to 6 bases, leaving 6 bases not matched to a gene. This CDR3 has 14 amino acids. Written as DNA, the CDR3 is TGTGCCAGCTCACTAGACAGGGTCCCTCAGCCCCAGCATTTT. Translation: CASSLDRVPQPQHF.

In its sample, this clone was seen once. The chain links TRBV24-1 to TRBJ1-5; possible D gene TRBD1, 6 bases. The V gene's germline CDR1 is KGHDR and CDR2 SFDVKD. This CDR3 contains 14 residues. Trimming removed 8 bases from V and 7 bases from J, with 17 bases in between. The CDR3 loop reads CATTLQGGGQPQHF. Here the CDR3 DNA reads TGTGCCACCACCCTACAGGGTGGGGGGCAGCCCCAGCATTTT.

The CDR3 DNA follows: TGTGCCAGCAGTGAAGCGCTTCTGGGTACTAATGAAAAACTGTTTTTT. Translation gives CASSEALLGTNEKLFF. The chain is built from TRBV2 and TRBJ1-4; no definite D call. The CDR3 has 16 amino acids. V gave up 0 bases and J gave up 2 bases, with 10 bases separating them. Germline V gene data show CDR1 as SNHLY and CDR2 as FYNNEI.

The chain employs TRBV2 and TRBJ1-6; 8 nucleotides agree with TRBD1. Trimming at V came to 2 bases and at J to 6 bases, leaving 3 bases not matched to a gene. The CDR3 covers 15 residues. Germline V gene sequence: CDR1 SNHLY, CDR2 FYNNEI. The CDR3: CASSENRGINSPLHF. The CDR3 nucleotides read TGTGCCAGCAGTGAAAACAGGGGGATTAATTCACCCCTCCACTTT.

The genes are TRBV21-1 and TRBJ2-7; the table's D call, TRBD2, has no DNA check behind it. TRBV21-1 is flagged as a pseudogene. The CDR3 covers 18 residues. The CDR3 DNA is TGTGCCAGCAGCAAAGTTCGCGAGGGACGGGAGGGCCTGGGGGAGCAGTACTTC. Protein sequence: CASSKVREGREGLGEQYF.

V and J are TRBV29-1 and TRBJ2-6; 9 bases align to TRBD2. The V gene's germline CDR1 is SQVTM and CDR2 ANQGSEA. CDR3 size: 17 residues. V dropped 4 bases and J dropped 0; count of bases not matched to a gene: 7. DNA of the CDR3: TGCAGCGTTGCAGAGCGGGAGGCCGTCTCTGGGGCCAACGTCCTGACTTTC. It encodes CSVAEREAVSGANVLTF.

The chain is built from TRBV18 and TRBJ1-1; D gene uncertain. The V gene's germline CDR1 is KGHSH and CDR2 LQKENI. Trimming left V 3 bases short and J 4 bases short, with 12 bases between. The CDR3 totals 14 residues. The CDR3 coding sequence is TGTGCCAGCTCACCGGCCCCCCGGGGCACTGAAGCTTTCTTT. Translating gives CASSPAPRGTEAFF.

The gene calls are TRBV7-9 and TRBJ2-7; D gene ambiguous. The V end was cut by 5 bases, the J end by 2 bases, with 10 bases between. The germline V gene encodes CDR1 SEHNR and CDR2 FQNEAQ (reference sequence). This CDR3 has 13 residues. This CDR3 reads CASSPLAPYEQYF. CDR3 DNA: TGTGCCAGCAGCCCACTCGCCCCCTACGAGCAGTACTTC.